Listed here are 10 T cell receptor beta chains from one sample, sequenced in a study of memory B cells and T cells in multiple sclerosis. Libraries were prepared by immunoSEQ multiplex PCR; TCRdb keeps only in-frame clonotypes and omits some of them. The sample carries about 32,000 clones, roughly 82% recorded once. CFSE-dim autoproliferating and CFSE-high non-proliferating T cells from unstimulated culture were sequenced separately. Pooled replicate wells came from about 50 million CFSE-labeled PBMCs cultured approximately 7 days without stimulus. No cognate antigen is known for these TCRs. Sequenced input: PBMCs from blood kept in culture. The receptor set was obtained from a human donor with multiple sclerosis.

The chain carries TRBV7-9 and TRBJ2-3, with 9 bases aligning to TRBD2. This CDR3 has 15 residues. V lost 3 bases to trimming and J lost 5 bases; unmatched junction nucleotides: 6. Germline CDR1 reads SEHNR; CDR2 reads FQNEAQ (reference sequence). CDR3 nucleotides: TGTGCCAGCAGCTTTAGCGGGAGTCGTAAAGATACGCAGTATTTT. Translation gives CASSFSGSRKDTQYF.

The chain couples TRBV19 to TRBJ2-2; perhaps TRBD2 as D (5 bases). V was pared by 7 bases and J by 5 bases, with 14 bases between. The germline V gene has CDR1 LNHDA and CDR2 SQIVND (reference sequence). This CDR3 has 14 residues. The CDR3 reads CASNIRAGTGELFF. The CDR3 DNA reads as TGTGCCAGTAACATCCGGGCGGGTACCGGGGAGCTGTTTTTT.

The J gene is TRBJ1-6, the V gene TRBV5-5; possibly TRBD1 for D (5 bases). This CDR3 contains 14 residues. Germline values: CDR1 SGHKS, CDR2 YYEKEE (reference sequence). The germline V and J ends were trimmed by 1 base and 4 bases, with 6 bases remaining between them. The CDR3 loop reads CASSLPGYNSPLHF. The CDR3 bases are TGTGCCAGCAGCTTGCCAGGGTATAATTCACCCCTCCACTTT. Based on the CDR3 plus reference TRBV5-5 and TRBJ1-6, the full variable domain is DAGVTQSPTHLIKTRGQQVTLRCSPISGHKSVSWYQQVLGQGPQFIFQYYEKEERGRGNFPDRFSARQFPNYSSELNVNALLLGDSALYLCASSLPGYNSPLHFGNGTRLTVT.

The chain combines TRBV5-1 with TRBJ2-5; TRBD2 matches 9 bases. From germline, CDR1 is SGHRS and CDR2 YFSETQ. The CDR3 contains 15 residues. Unmatched junction bases numbered 8, after V lost 7 bases and J lost 1 base. CDR3 residues: CASAFSGGVQETQYF. DNA of the CDR3: TGCGCCAGCGCGTTTAGCGGGGGAGTCCAAGAGACCCAGTACTTC.

The CDR3 loop reads CASSTGRRGYTEAFF. In DNA form, the CDR3 reads TGTGCCAGCAGCACTGGGAGACGGGGCTACACTGAAGCTTTCTTT. The gene calls are TRBV5-4 and TRBJ1-1; a weak D match, TRBD1 (5 bases). V was clipped by 4 bases and J by 3 bases, with 16 bases between them. The germline CDR1 and CDR2 sequences are SGHNT and YYREEE (reference sequence). CDR3 length equals 15 residues.

The CDR3 nucleotides read TGTGCCAGCAGCTTCCGGGACAGGGTAACAAGCGGGGTTAGGGAGACCCAGTACTTC. This translates into CASSFRDRVTSGVRETQYF. The chain has TRBV2 and TRBJ2-5; 9 bases match TRBD1. The V gene end was trimmed by 6 bases and the J gene end by 5 bases; junction bases not matched to a gene: 22. CDR1 is SNHLY and CDR2 is FYNNEI in the germline V gene. The CDR3 runs 19 residues. Full variable domain (remainder filled in from reference TRBV2 and TRBJ2-5): EPEVTQTPSHQVTQMGQEVILRCVPISNHLYFYWYRQILGQKVEFLVSFYNNEISEKSEIFDDQFSVERPDGSNFTLKIRSTKLEDSAMYFCASSFRDRVTSGVRETQYFGPGTRLLVL.

The gene calls are TRBV6-5 and TRBJ1-1; D unclear. Trimming shortened V by 2 bases and J by 2 bases, and 9 bases separated the two germline ends. This CDR3 has 14 amino acids. CDR1 is MNHEY and CDR2 is SVGAGI in the germline V gene. CDR3 region: CASSYRLGNTEAFF. As DNA, the CDR3 is TGTGCCAGCAGTTACCGGTTGGGAAACACTGAAGCTTTCTTT.

The chain is built from TRBV6-1 and TRBJ2-7; TRBD2 is a possible D gene (5 bases). This CDR3 comprises 14 residues. V lost 0 bases and J lost 3, with 9 bases in between. Per germline, CDR1 MNHNS and CDR2 SASEGT. The chain's CDR3 is CASSEAGLLYEQYF. In DNA, the CDR3 is TGTGCCAGCAGTGAAGCTGGACTCCTCTACGAGCAGTACTTC.

The chain carries TRBV11-3 and TRBJ2-1; D is possibly TRBD1 or TRBD2 (5 bases each). Germline V lookup: CDR1 SGHNT, CDR2 YENEEA. V was cut by 5 bases and J by 6 bases, with 20 bases left in between. The CDR3 length is 16 residues. CDR3 amino acids: CASSKRQTGGINEQFF. Here the CDR3 DNA reads TGTGCCAGCAGCAAAAGACAGACTGGGGGTATCAATGAGCAGTTCTTC.

The chain combines TRBV5-8 with TRBJ1-6; 7 bases line up with TRBD1. From germline, CDR1 is SGHTS and CDR2 YDEGEE. Germline trimming cut 0 bases from V and 6 bases from J; bases unmatched to any gene: 3. The CDR3 length is 15 residues. CDR3 region: CASSLVPGGNSPLHF. CDR3 bases: TGTGCCAGCAGCTTGGTTCCAGGGGGTAATTCACCCCTCCACTTT.